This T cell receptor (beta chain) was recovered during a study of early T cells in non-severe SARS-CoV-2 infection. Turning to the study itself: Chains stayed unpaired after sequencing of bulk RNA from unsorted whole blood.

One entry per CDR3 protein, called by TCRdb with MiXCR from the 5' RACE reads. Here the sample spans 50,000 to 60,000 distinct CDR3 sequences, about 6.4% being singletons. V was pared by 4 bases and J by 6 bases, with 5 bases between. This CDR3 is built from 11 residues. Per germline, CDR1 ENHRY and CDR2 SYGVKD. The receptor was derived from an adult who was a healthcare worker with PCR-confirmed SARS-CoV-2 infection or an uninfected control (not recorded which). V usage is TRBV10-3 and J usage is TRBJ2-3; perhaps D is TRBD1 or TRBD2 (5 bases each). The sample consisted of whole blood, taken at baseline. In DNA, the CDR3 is TGTGCCATCAGTGGGGGGGATACGCAGTATTTT. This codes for CAISGGDTQYF.